This T cell receptor beta chain was captured in a study of T-cell reconstitution after alpha-beta-depleted transplantation in children. Molecular barcoding with unique molecular identifiers was used for the TCRbeta library. TCRdb re-derived calls from the PCR reads in MiXCR, one entry per CDR3 protein. The repertoire holds approximately 500,000 distinct CDR3 sequences, with about 11% as singletons. Remarks on this clonotype: A much larger clonotype is one base distant, so this may be a read error.

This TCR was recovered from a child under 10 years old with inherited bone marrow failure, due to receive a stem cell transplant. Material: PBMCs, obtained before TCRalphabeta/CD19-depleted stem cell transplant.

The CDR3 bases are TGCAGCGTTGAGGAGGGGGAGATAGGCTATGGCTTCACCTTC. Protein product: CSVEEGEIGYGFTF. V gene TRBV29-1 combines with J gene TRBJ1-2, with D maybe TRBD1 (6 bases). CDR3 length equals 14 residues. CDR1 and CDR2 from the germline V gene are SQVTM and ANQGSEA.